Detailed here is one T cell receptor beta chain. About 0.5 to 1 ug RNA was reverse transcribed with random hexamers. TCRdb reprocessed the immunoSEQ multiplex PCR reads via MiXCR and lists one record per CDR3 protein. Of around 140,000 distinct CDR3 sequences in the sample, approximately 95% are singletons; the top ten hold around 0.12%. In blood CD8+ and CD4+ T cells, TCR beta underwent sequencing. Germline values: CDR1 SGHVS, CDR2 FNYEAQ. Between the trimmed V and J ends, which lost 2 bases and 5 bases, there was a span of 7 bases. The length of the CDR3 is 13 residues. The record originates from a study of CD8 T cells in Susac syndrome.

The origin of this receptor is a human donor with multiple sclerosis. Sample: CD4+ T cells from PBMCs. The chain employs TRBV7-6 and TRBJ2-1; D perhaps matches TRBD2 (6 bases). CDR3 nucleotide sequence: TGTGCCAGCAGCTTATGGGAGGACAATGAGCAGTTCTTC. Translating gives CASSLWEDNEQFF.